A selection of T cell receptor beta chains follows, all from one sample in a study of OX40 agonist ivuxolimab in advanced cancers. The method was immunoSEQ multiplex PCR; TCRdb's version includes in-frame clones alone and lacks a portion of them. Found here are roughly 46,000 clones, roughly 90% of them singletons; the top ten hold over 4.5%. This specimen was CD4+ or CD8+ T cells sorted from blood, taken in a trial of the OX40 agonist ivuxolimab. The receptors were sampled from an adult with an advanced solid tumor such as melanoma, head and neck, liver or kidney cancer. Both conserved end residues are part of each CDR3. Fields, in order: clone size, J gene, V gene, D gene, CDR3 length, CDR3 DNA, CDR3 protein. D genes are given only for firm matches. A row's size may be missing; if present it is once, few, many or a size class.

size: .; J: TRBJ1-3; V: TRBV28; D: TRBD1; length: 19; DNA: TGTGCCAGCAGTTTTCACTTTGGGACCGGGACAGGGGCTGGAAACACCATATATTTT; CDR3: CASSFHFGTGTGAGNTIYF
size: .; J: TRBJ1-1; V: TRBV13; D: .; length: 13; DNA: TGTGCCAGCAGCTTAACGCGGCAGGGTGAAGCTTTCTTT; CDR3: CASSLTRQGEAFF
size: .; J: TRBJ2-7; V: TRBV28; D: .; length: 15; DNA: TGTGCCAGCAGCTCACGAGACAGACCTCCCTACGAGCAGTACTTC; CDR3: CASSSRDRPPYEQYF
size: .; J: TRBJ2-5; V: TRBV4-1; D: .; length: 17; DNA: TGCGCCAGCAGCCAAGAAAGGTTCGGGGGGCGCTCAGAGACCCAGTACTTC; CDR3: CASSQERFGGRSETQYF
size: .; J: TRBJ2-3; V: TRBV9; D: .; length: 14; DNA: TGTGCCAGCAGCCTCGAGAGGTTGAGAGATACGCAGTATTTT; CDR3: CASSLERLRDTQYF
size: .; J: TRBJ2-5; V: TRBV29-1; D: .; length: 12; DNA: TGCAGCGTTGATGTGCAGCGGGAGACCCAGTACTTC; CDR3: CSVDVQRETQYF
size: .; J: TRBJ2-7; V: TRBV6-6; D: .; length: 13; DNA: TGTGCCAGTTCGACAGGTAACTCCTACGAGCAGTACTTC; CDR3: CASSTGNSYEQYF
size: .; J: TRBJ2-1; V: TRBV27; D: .; length: 14; DNA: TGTGCCAGCAGTCATCAGGGGAGCTACAATGAGCAGTTCTTC; CDR3: CASSHQGSYNEQFF
size: .; J: TRBJ2-7; V: TRBV5-6; D: TRBD1; length: 15; DNA: TGTGCCAGCAGCTTGGTAGGACAGGGGAGGTACGAGCAGTACTTC; CDR3: CASSLVGQGRYEQYF
size: .; J: TRBJ1-6; V: TRBV15; D: .; length: 14; DNA: TGTGCCACCAGCAGAGACAGGGGTTTTTCACCCCTCCACTTT; CDR3: CATSRDRGFSPLHF
size: .; J: TRBJ2-1; V: TRBV27; D: .; length: 14; DNA: TGTGCCAGCAGTCTCTCGGGACTGTACAATGAGCAGTTCTTC; CDR3: CASSLSGLYNEQFF
size: once; J: TRBJ2-7; V: TRBV28; D: TRBD2; length: 15; DNA: TGTGCCAGCAGTCTGCGACTAGCGGGGATGGGGGAGCAGTACTTC; CDR3: CASSLRLAGMGEQYF
size: .; J: TRBJ2-4; V: TRBV28; D: .; length: 16; DNA: TGTGCCAGCAGTTTCGAGCGGAACCTAGCCAAAAACATTCAGTACTTC; CDR3: CASSFERNLAKNIQYF
size: .; J: TRBJ1-4; V: TRBV9; D: .; length: 16; DNA: TGTGCCAGCAGCGTAGAAGGGTCACCGTCTAATGAAAAACTGTTTTTT; CDR3: CASSVEGSPSNEKLFF
size: .; J: TRBJ2-3; V: TRBV19; D: .; length: 15; DNA: TGTGCCAGTAGTCCCGTGGGGGGGCACACAGATACGCAGTATTTT; CDR3: CASSPVGGHTDTQYF
size: .; J: TRBJ1-5; V: TRBV2; D: TRBD1; length: 15; DNA: TGTGCCAGCAGTGGCGGCAGGGGGCCTTTTCAGCCCCAGCATTTT; CDR3: CASSGGRGPFQPQHF
size: .; J: TRBJ2-3; V: TRBV6-1; D: .; length: 16; DNA: TGTGCCAGCAGTGAAGCCGAATCCGGGTTTAAAGATACGCAGTATTTT; CDR3: CASSEAESGFKDTQYF
size: .; J: TRBJ2-7; V: TRBV7-9; D: .; length: 13; DNA: TGTGCCAGCAGAGAGGCAGGGCTCGACGAGCAGTACTTC; CDR3: CASREAGLDEQYF
size: .; J: TRBJ1-2; V: TRBV6-6; D: .; length: 13; DNA: TGTGCCAGCAGTTACTCCCCGGGCTATGGCTACACCTTC; CDR3: CASSYSPGYGYTF
size: .; J: TRBJ2-7; V: TRBV27; D: TRBD2; length: 14; DNA: TGTGCCAGCAGTTCACTAGCGGGAGGAGGCGAGCAGTACTTC; CDR3: CASSSLAGGGEQYF